This T cell receptor beta chain comes out of a study of control samples from healthy donors and cancer patients. TCRdb's table, derived via immunoSEQ multiplex PCR, lists solely in-frame clones and lacks some. The sample comprises under 450,000 clones, approximately 92% of which are singletons, and more than 6% rests with the top ten. This CDR3 is 13 amino acids long. CDR1 and CDR2 from the germline V gene are GTSNPN and SVGIG (reference sequence). V lost 5 bases, J lost 5 bases, and 8 bases stayed unmatched. The specimen was PBMCs. This clonotype was obtained from a man in his forties or fifties with head and neck cancer. The chain joins TRBV30 to TRBJ1-1; 7 positions agree with TRBD1. CDR3 bases: TGTGCCTGGGGTACAGGGGTGAGGACTGAAGCTTTCTTT. The encoded protein is CAWGTGVRTEAFF.